The clone carrying this T cell receptor (beta chain) was detected only a few times. The antigen is not known. This entry belongs to a study of T cells after yellow fever vaccination. Regarding the study as a whole: Most clones from primary vaccination resurfaced after the booster (about 96% CD4, around 90% CD8).

TCRdb recomputed calls from the 5' RACE reads with MiXCR, one row per CDR3 protein. The sample consists of under 400,000 distinct CDR3 sequences, approximately 10% of them appearing once. The sequences come from PBMCs, collected on the day of the first yellow fever vaccination. This clonotype originated in a man aged 18 to 29 who received the YFV17D yellow fever vaccine.

This chain's CDR3 is CASRALAGRAQQFF. The CDR3 DNA follows: TGTGCCAGCAGGGCTCTAGCGGGGCGGGCGCAGCAGTTCTTC. The V call is TRBV12-3 or TRBV12-4, the J call TRBJ2-1, with 9 bases lining up with TRBD2. This CDR3 comprises 14 residues. After removal of 6 bases from V and 11 bases from J, the junction contained 11 bases not matched to a gene.